The 5 T cell receptor beta chains below come from one sample, sequenced in a study of Ad26.COV2.S vaccination and SARS-CoV-2 variants. Libraries were prepared by immunoSEQ multiplex PCR; TCRdb keeps only in-frame clonotypes and omits some of them. This sample has a few hundred thousand clones, with roughly 88% found just once. Treatment specified: approximately 18 received Ad26.COV2.S at low or high dose, single or two shots; several received placebo; per-sample allocation not given. The samples date from day 63 after the first vaccine or placebo injection. Specimen: peripheral blood, collected in a trial of Ad26.COV2.S vaccine versus placebo. These receptors were taken from a person aged 18 to 65 who received the Ad26.COV2.S COVID-19 vaccine or a placebo.

The rearrangement joins TRBV7-2 to TRBJ1-2; possible D gene TRBD1, 5 bases. Germline assignment: CDR1 SGHTA and CDR2 FQGNSA. The CDR3 loop spans 11 amino acids. The ends were cut back, 5 bases at V and 7 bases at J, with 8 bases in the middle. This chain's CDR3 is CASSITGGYTF. The CDR3 DNA sequence: TGTGCCAGCAGCATTACAGGTGGCTACACCTTC.

V is TRBV13 and J is TRBJ2-3; D unclear. There are 15 residues in the CDR3. The germline gives CDR1 PRHDT, CDR2 FYEKMQ (reference sequence). V was pared by 5 bases and J by 0 bases, with 12 bases between. As DNA, the CDR3 is TGTGCCAGCAGCCCAACCCAATCTAGCACAGATACGCAGTATTTT. It codes for CASSPTQSSTDTQYF.

The sample holds a few counts of this clone. The V gene is TRBV7-2, the J gene TRBJ2-4, with 9 bases aligning to TRBD1. Germline V lookup: CDR1 SGHTA, CDR2 FQGNSA. The CDR3 runs 17 residues. V was pared by 5 bases and J by 7 bases, with 15 bases of the junction left unmatched. The CDR3 here is CASSLLLGQGIRNIQYF. The CDR3 DNA reads TGTGCCAGCAGCCTCCTGTTGGGACAGGGTATCAGGAACATTCAGTACTTC.

The rearrangement links TRBV5-5 to TRBJ1-1; TRBD1 matches 7 bases. V was clipped by 4 bases and J by 1 base; unmatched bases: 7. Germline CDR1 is SGHKS and CDR2 is YYEKEE (reference sequence). The CDR3 has 15 residues. The CDR3 here is CASSNKTGRNTEAFF. Written as DNA, the CDR3 is TGTGCCAGCAGCAATAAGACAGGGAGGAACACTGAAGCTTTCTTT. Looking up the rest from reference TRBV5-5 and TRBJ1-1 gives the full variable domain: DAGVTQSPTHLIKTRGQQVTLRCSPISGHKSVSWYQQVLGQGPQFIFQYYEKEERGRGNFPDRFSARQFPNYSSELNVNALLLGDSALYLCASSNKTGRNTEAFFGQGTRLTVV.

The chain combines TRBV7-3 with TRBJ1-5; no firm D call. V was clipped by 1 base and J by 2 bases, with 9 bases between them. The germline V gene encodes CDR1 SGHTA and CDR2 FQGTGA. This CDR3 comprises 15 residues. In DNA form, the CDR3 reads TGTGCCAGCAGCTTAATCCACGGCGGCAATCAGCCCCAGCATTTT. Translated, it gives CASSLIHGGNQPQHF.